This T cell receptor beta chain appears in the sequencing data of a study of read filtering for tumor transcriptome and immune sequencing. Study context: RNA-seq yielded only roughly 75 to 1,300 TCR reads, IR-seq about 4 to 10.27 million.

Germline CDR1 SEHNR, CDR2 FQNEAQ (reference sequence). CDR3 size: 13 residues. The V gene lost 3 bases and the J gene lost 0 bases, with 3 bases spanning the gap. This clonotype was detected many times. Its antigen is as yet unknown. The library was built from about 370 ng RNA with molecular barcoded adaptors for alpha/delta and beta/gamma chains. Each CDR3 protein gets one entry after TCRdb re-called the reads with MiXCR. The table shows around 60,000 distinct CDR3 sequences, with nearly 20% occurring only once. Overall study findings and caveats: Correlation between methods rose after single-read clonotypes were removed.

Material: a population of CD138-negative cells sorted from bone marrow. V usage is TRBV7-9 and J usage is TRBJ2-4; D remains unclear. The sequence derives from a donor at least 40 years old with multiple myeloma. CDR3 in DNA: TGTGCCAGCAGCTTTGAAGCCAAAAACATTCAGTACTTC. Translating it yields CASSFEAKNIQYF.